These 21 T cell receptor beta chains were all obtained from the same sample, sequenced in a study of blood T cell repertoires in COVID-19. Sequencing was performed with immunoSEQ multiplex PCR; in TCRdb, only in-frame clones are kept and a portion is missing. The profile shows 74,000 or so clones, 89% of them singletons. Source material: peripheral blood. The origin of the receptors is a man in his fifties or sixties with active COVID-19.

The chain employs TRBV7-8 and TRBJ2-7, with 10 bases lining up with TRBD2. The J segment lost 2 bases and the V segment lost 6 bases, leaving 10 bases of the junction unmatched. Per germline, CDR1 SGHVS and CDR2 FQNEAQ. The CDR3 totals 16 residues. The CDR3 loop reads CASSYRTSGETYEQYF. The DNA for the CDR3 is TGTGCCAGCAGTTATCGGACTAGCGGCGAGACCTACGAGCAGTACTTC.

The chain has TRBV7-2 and TRBJ2-1; 7 bases are a match to TRBD2. The V gene end was trimmed by 6 bases and the J gene end by 1 base; junction bases not matched to a gene: 15. CDR1 is SGHTA, CDR2 FQGNSA, per germline. This CDR3 comprises 18 residues. CDR3 sequence reads: CASSPGPPGLPSYNEQFF. The CDR3 nucleotides are TGTGCCAGCAGTCCTGGGCCCCCGGGACTACCTTCCTACAATGAGCAGTTCTTC. The full variable domain, rest sourced from reference TRBV7-2 and TRBJ2-1, is GAGVSQSPSNKVTEKGKDVELRCDPISGHTALYWYRQSLGQGLEFLIYFQGNSAPDKSGLPSDRFSAERTGGSVSTLTIQRTQQEDSAVYLCASSPGPPGLPSYNEQFFGPGTRLTVL.

The chain employs TRBV2 and TRBJ2-1; 8 positions agree with TRBD2. There are 12 residues in the CDR3. J lost 8 bases, V lost 7 bases, and 4 bases had no gene match. Germline V CDR1 and CDR2: SNHLY, FYNNEI. The CDR3 loop reads CASTGGGHEQFF. CDR3 nucleotides: TGTGCCAGCACGGGGGGGGGCCATGAGCAGTTCTTC. Based on the CDR3 plus reference TRBV2 and TRBJ2-1, the full variable domain is EPEVTQTPSHQVTQMGQEVILRCVPISNHLYFYWYRQILGQKVEFLVSFYNNEISEKSEIFDDQFSVERPDGSNFTLKIRSTKLEDSAMYFCASTGGGHEQFFGPGTRLTVL.

The rearrangement joins TRBV19 to TRBJ1-4, with D possibly TRBD1 on 6 matching bases. Germline CDR1 is LNHDA and CDR2 is SQIVND (reference sequence). Trimming cost V 6 bases and J 0 bases, with 20 bases left between them. The CDR3 consists of 18 residues. For the CDR3, the DNA is TGTGCCAGTAGCCGAGGGGGGGACCGGAGCTCAACTAATGAAAAACTGTTTTTT. Translated, it gives CASSRGGDRSSTNEKLFF.

The V call is TRBV5-1, the J call TRBJ2-5; 10 nucleotides line up with TRBD1. After removal of 0 bases from V and 4 bases from J, the junction contained 3 bases not matched to a gene. Germline CDR1 reads SGHRS; CDR2 reads YFSETQ. This CDR3 is built from 15 residues. The CDR3 protein is CASSLGRTGGETQYF. The CDR3 nucleotides are TGCGCCAGCAGCTTGGGGCGGACAGGGGGAGAGACCCAGTACTTC. The whole variable domain, filled in from reference TRBV5-1 and TRBJ2-5, reads KAGVTQTPRYLIKTRGQQVTLSCSPISGHRSVSWYQQTPGQGLQFLFEYFSETQRNKGNFPGRFSGRQFSNSRSEMNVSTLELGDSALYLCASSLGRTGGETQYFGPGTRLLVL.

This chain links TRBV5-1 with TRBJ2-3, with TRBD2 matching 7 bases. The V and J ends lost 1 base and 3 bases, in that order; junction bases with no gene match: 2. CDR1 is SGHRS and CDR2 is YFSETQ in the germline V gene. The CDR3 runs to 14 residues. This CDR3 reads CASSLFSGTDTQYF. The CDR3 region has the DNA TGCGCCAGCAGCTTGTTTAGCGGGACAGATACGCAGTATTTT.

This clone was seen a handful of times. J is TRBJ2-7 and V is TRBV4-1, with 7 nucleotides matching TRBD2. The V gene's germline CDR1 is MGHRA and CDR2 YSYEKL. The length of the CDR3 is 13 residues. J was trimmed by 5 bases and V by 0 bases; bases with no gene match: 1. CDR3 DNA: TGCGCCAGCAGCCAAGAACTAGCGAACGAGCAGTACTTC. Translated, it gives CASSQELANEQYF.

V and J are TRBV9 and TRBJ2-3, with 8 bases identical to TRBD2. The CDR3 runs to 16 residues. J gave up 5 bases and V 4 bases, and 12 bases lay outside the gene matches. The germline V gene has CDR1 SGDLS and CDR2 YYNGEE. CDR3 nucleotide sequence: TGTGCCAGCAGCCTCGGATTTGGGACTAGGCAAGATACGCAGTATTTT. This translates into CASSLGFGTRQDTQYF.

This chain connects TRBV2 to TRBJ2-3; D is possibly TRBD2 (5 bases). Trimming cost V 8 bases and J 3 bases, with 15 bases left between them. CDR1 is SNHLY, CDR2 FYNNEI, per germline. This CDR3 has 14 residues. This chain's CDR3 is CASGPVSVTDTQYF. The CDR3, as DNA: TGTGCCAGCGGGCCGGTTAGCGTGACAGATACGCAGTATTTT.

V usage is TRBV11-3 and J usage is TRBJ2-2; a possible D gene is TRBD2 (6 bases). V was shortened by 9 bases and J by 7 bases, with 15 bases between the two germline ends. There are 13 residues in the CDR3. Germline CDR1 SGHNT, CDR2 YENEEA. The CDR3 loop reads CASRAGTNGELFF. DNA for the CDR3: TGTGCCAGTCGGGCGGGGACGAACGGGGAGCTGTTTTTT.

This chain joins TRBV7-2 and TRBJ2-3, with 8 bases fitting TRBD1. The V segment lost 2 bases and the J segment 5 bases; nucleotides outside the gene matches: 3. The CDR3 extends over 14 amino acids. Germline values: CDR1 SGHTA, CDR2 FQGNSA. The CDR3 reads CASSLMTGEDTQYF. The CDR3, as DNA: TGTGCCAGCAGCTTAATGACAGGGGAAGATACGCAGTATTTT.

The V call is TRBV10-3, the J call TRBJ1-1; 8 bases line up with TRBD1. Germline CDR1 reads ENHRY; CDR2 reads SYGVKD. There are 14 residues in the CDR3. The junction had 1 base not matched to a gene; V was cut back by 4 bases and J by 0 bases. CDR3 in amino acids: CAISGQGLNTEAFF. In DNA form, the CDR3 reads TGTGCCATCAGTGGACAGGGGTTGAACACTGAAGCTTTCTTT.

This rearrangement joins TRBV2 to TRBJ1-2; D is perhaps TRBD1 (5 bases). Germline values: CDR1 SNHLY, CDR2 FYNNEI. This CDR3 is built from 14 residues. V lost 0 bases to trimming and J lost 6 bases, with 11 bases between them. The chain's CDR3 is CASSEAREYNGYTF. The CDR3 region has the DNA TGTGCCAGCAGTGAAGCCAGGGAATATAATGGCTACACCTTC.

The J gene is TRBJ1-3, the V gene TRBV5-6, with D tentatively TRBD1 (5 bases). From germline, CDR1 is SGHDT and CDR2 YYEEEE. This CDR3 comprises 17 residues. The ends were cut back, 4 bases at V and 0 bases at J, with 17 bases in the middle. CDR3 DNA: TGTGCCAGCAGCCCCACGGACATCATGTACTCTGGAAACACCATATATTTT. Protein: CASSPTDIMYSGNTIYF.

The chain joins TRBV7-3 to TRBJ1-1, with D perhaps matching TRBD1 (6 bases). V shed 4 bases and J shed 7 bases, with 13 bases lying between them. The germline gives CDR1 SGHTA, CDR2 FQGTGA. The CDR3 covers 13 residues. The CDR3: CASSSQGGFEAFF. The CDR3 DNA follows: TGTGCCAGCAGCTCACAGGGCGGGTTTGAAGCTTTCTTT.

The rearrangement uses TRBV11-2 and TRBJ2-5, with 16 bases identical to TRBD2. The germline V gene encodes CDR1 SGHAT and CDR2 FQNNGV. J gave up 5 bases and V 1 base, and 7 bases lay outside the gene matches. The CDR3 loop spans 18 amino acids. The CDR3 DNA reads as TGTGCCAGCAGCTTAGTAGGGACTAGCGGGGGGGCCGGGGAGACCCAGTACTTC. This codes for CASSLVGTSGGAGETQYF.

The CDR3 sequence: CASSPRGGSLAYNEQFF. Written as DNA, the CDR3 is TGTGCCAGCAGCCCTAGGGGAGGGAGCTTAGCCTACAATGAGCAGTTCTTC. The chain joins TRBV7-9 to TRBJ2-1; 7 bases match TRBD2. The CDR3 is 17 residues long. The V gene end was trimmed by 5 bases and the J gene end by 2 bases; junction bases not matched to a gene: 12. Per the germline V gene, CDR1 is SEHNR and CDR2 is FQNEAQ (reference sequence).

V usage is TRBV27 and J usage is TRBJ1-4; 9 bases map to TRBD1. CDR1 MNHEY and CDR2 SMNVEV come from the germline V gene (reference sequence). V was pared by 6 bases and J by 1 base, with 6 bases of the junction left unmatched. The CDR3 has 16 residues. The CDR3 DNA follows: TGTGCCAGCAGCCTCCGGGGACAGGGAACTAATGAAAAACTGTTTTTT. Amino acid sequence: CASSLRGQGTNEKLFF.

The table lists this clone with a count of one. This CDR3 reads CASSYGQGSGAQYF. The DNA of the CDR3 is TGTGCCAGCAGCTACGGACAGGGCTCGGGGGCCCAGTACTTC. The genes are TRBV5-6 and TRBJ2-5; 8 bases match TRBD1. The CDR3 contains 14 residues. The V gene's germline CDR1 is SGHDT and CDR2 YYEEEE. The V and J ends lost 3 bases and 9 bases, in that order; junction bases with no gene match: 10.

The rearrangement joins TRBV7-2 to TRBJ2-5; perhaps TRBD2 as D (6 bases). The ends were cut back, 5 bases at V and 2 bases at J, with 9 bases in the middle. The CDR3 is made up of 13 amino acids. In germline, CDR1 is SGHTA, CDR2 FQGNSA. The CDR3 bases are TGTGCCAGCAGCGTTAGCGGACAAGAGACCCAGTACTTC. This translates into CASSVSGQETQYF. The whole variable domain, filled in from reference TRBV7-2 and TRBJ2-5, reads GAGVSQSPSNKVTEKGKDVELRCDPISGHTALYWYRQSLGQGLEFLIYFQGNSAPDKSGLPSDRFSAERTGGSVSTLTIQRTQQEDSAVYLCASSVSGQETQYFGPGTRLLVL.

The chain links TRBV9 to TRBJ2-3; TRBD2 might be the D (7 bases). Trimming stripped 3 bases from V and 2 bases from J, with 16 bases between. Germline V CDR1 and CDR2: SGDLS, YYNGEE. The CDR3 length is 16 residues. The CDR3 nucleotides are TGTGCCAGCAGCGCCCCGGGGGGCCTTTACACAGATACGCAGTATTTT. Protein sequence: CASSAPGGLYTDTQYF.